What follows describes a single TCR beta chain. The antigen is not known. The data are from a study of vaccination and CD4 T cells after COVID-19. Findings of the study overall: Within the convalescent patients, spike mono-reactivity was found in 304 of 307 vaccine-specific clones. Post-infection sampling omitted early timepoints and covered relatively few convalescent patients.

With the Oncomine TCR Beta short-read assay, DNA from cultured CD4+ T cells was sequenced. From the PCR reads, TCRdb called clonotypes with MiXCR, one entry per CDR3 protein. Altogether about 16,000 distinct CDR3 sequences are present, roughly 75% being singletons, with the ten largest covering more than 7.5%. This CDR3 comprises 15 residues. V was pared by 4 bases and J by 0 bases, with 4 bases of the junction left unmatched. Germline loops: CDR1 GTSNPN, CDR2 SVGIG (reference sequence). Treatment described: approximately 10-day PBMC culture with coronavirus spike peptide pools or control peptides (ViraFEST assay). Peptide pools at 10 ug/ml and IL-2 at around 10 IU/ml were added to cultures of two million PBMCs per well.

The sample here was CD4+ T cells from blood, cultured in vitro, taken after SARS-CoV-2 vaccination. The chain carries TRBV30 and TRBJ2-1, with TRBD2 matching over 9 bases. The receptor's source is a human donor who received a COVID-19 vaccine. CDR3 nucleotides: TGTGCCTGGACCCTAGCGGGGAGCTCCTACAATGAGCAGTTCTTC. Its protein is CAWTLAGSSYNEQFF.